Below, 18 T cell receptor beta chains from the same sample are listed, as sequenced in a study of shared clonotypes between healthy human individuals. TCRdb's table, derived via immunoSEQ multiplex PCR, lists solely in-frame clones and lacks some. The data contain 2 million to 2.5 million clones, about 90% of them singletons. Specimen: naive CD4+ T cells from PBMCs. Subset meaning: CD45RA+ positively selected. The receptors stem from a man aged 18 to 30 in good health. Some clones in this sample may be carry-over from other donors' samples.

The V call is TRBV5-4, the J call TRBJ2-3; weak D call: TRBD2 (6 bases). The V gene's germline CDR1 is SGHNT and CDR2 YYREEE (reference sequence). The CDR3 is made up of 16 amino acids. Trimming stripped 1 base from V and 2 bases from J, with 14 bases between. The CDR3 protein is CASSLINGGATDTQYF. CDR3 nucleotide sequence: TGTGCCAGCAGCTTGATTAATGGCGGGGCCACAGATACGCAGTATTTT.

This chain joins TRBV19 and TRBJ1-5, with TRBD1 matching over 9 bases. The V segment lost 2 bases and the J segment 7 bases; nucleotides outside the gene matches: 6. Germline V CDR1 and CDR2: LNHDA, SQIVND (reference sequence). The CDR3 spans 15 residues. The CDR3 bases are TGTGCCAGTAGTATACTAACAGGGGGCGGGCAGCCCCAGCATTTT. It translates to CASSILTGGGQPQHF.

Remarks on this clone: This specimen includes other DNA sequences encoding the same CDR3. V gene TRBV28 combines with J gene TRBJ1-5; D unclear. Trimming shortened V by 3 bases and J by 6 bases, and 12 bases separated the two germline ends. The germline CDR1 and CDR2 sequences are MDHEN and SYDVKM. The CDR3 contains 14 residues. The CDR3: CASSFPAMGQPQHF. As DNA, the CDR3 is TGTGCCAGCAGTTTCCCGGCCATGGGTCAGCCCCAGCATTTT.

The rearrangement joins TRBV6-4 to TRBJ2-1; D ambiguous. Per the germline V gene, CDR1 is MRHNA and CDR2 is SNTAGT. V lost 5 bases and J 9 bases, leaving 14 bases between the germline ends. This CDR3 is built from 13 residues. CDR3: CASSSTSGGEQFF. As DNA, the CDR3 is TGTGCCAGCAGTTCAACCTCTGGTGGTGAGCAGTTCTTC.

The V and J genes are TRBV19 and TRBJ2-7, with a tentative D call TRBD2 (5 bases). The V end lost 5 bases, the J end lost 5 bases, and 16 bases lay between the germline ends. This CDR3 has 14 amino acids. The germline gives CDR1 LNHDA, CDR2 SQIVND (reference sequence). Here the CDR3 reads CASSLPGRANEQYF. The CDR3 DNA sequence: TGTGCCAGTAGTCTCCCGGGAAGGGCAAACGAGCAGTACTTC.

This chain connects TRBV5-6 to TRBJ1-2, with unresolved D. Germline V gives CDR1 SGHDT, CDR2 YYEEEE. The CDR3 totals 15 residues. Deletions cut 0 bases from V and 4 bases from J, with 13 bases between. The CDR3 DNA follows: TGTGCCAGCAGCTTGGCCGTCAGCGCACTCTATGGCTACACCTTC. Its translation is CASSLAVSALYGYTF. Based on the CDR3 plus reference TRBV5-6 and TRBJ1-2, the full variable domain is DAGVTQSPTHLIKTRGQQVTLRCSPKSGHDTVSWYQQALGQGPQFIFQYYEEEERQRGNFPDRFSGHQFPNYSSELNVNALLLGDSALYLCASSLAVSALYGYTFGSGTRLTVV.

The V and J genes are TRBV28 and TRBJ1-2; TRBD1 matches at 7 bases. J was trimmed by 4 bases and V by 5 bases; bases with no gene match: 10. The CDR3 consists of 15 residues. Per the germline V gene, CDR1 is MDHEN and CDR2 is SYDVKM. CDR3 nucleotides: TGTGCCAGCAGTCTCCGACAGGGAGGGCTCTATGGCTACACCTTC. Its translation: CASSLRQGGLYGYTF.

This rearrangement joins TRBV7-2 to TRBJ2-3; D gene ambiguous. The CDR3 sequence is 12 residues long. V was shortened by 4 bases and J by 6 bases, with 8 bases between the two germline ends. CDR1 SGHTA and CDR2 FQGNSA come from the germline V gene. This CDR3 reads CASSYRIDTQYF. In nucleotides, the CDR3 is TGTGCCAGCAGCTACCGTATCGATACGCAGTATTTT. The complete variable domain, with remaining parts taken from reference TRBV7-2 and TRBJ2-3, reads GAGVSQSPSNKVTEKGKDVELRCDPISGHTALYWYRQSLGQGLEFLIYFQGNSAPDKSGLPSDRFSAERTGGSVSTLTIQRTQQEDSAVYLCASSYRIDTQYFGPGTRLTVL.

The rearrangement joins TRBV5-5 to TRBJ2-1, with TRBD1 identical over 9 bases. The ends lost 0 bases at V and 5 bases at J; junction bases unmatched: 3. The CDR3 has 15 residues. Germline V CDR1 and CDR2: SGHKS, YYEKEE (reference sequence). The CDR3 nucleotides read TGTGCCAGCAGCTTGGGACAGGGGGTGGACAATGAGCAGTTCTTC. Translation: CASSLGQGVDNEQFF.

The J gene is TRBJ2-6, the V gene TRBV4-3; D is undetermined. The germline V gene has CDR1 LGHNA and CDR2 YSLEER. The CDR3 has 16 amino acids. Trimming stripped 6 bases from V and 0 bases from J, with 12 bases between. The CDR3: CASSYLGNSGANVLTF. The CDR3 nucleotides are TGCGCCAGCAGTTACCTGGGAAACTCTGGGGCCAACGTCCTGACTTTC.

The V call is TRBV5-4, the J call TRBJ2-3, with D perhaps TRBD1 (6 bases). This CDR3 comprises 16 residues. V lost 0 bases, J lost 4 bases, and 15 bases lay in between. CDR1 and CDR2 from the germline V gene are SGHNT and YYREEE (reference sequence). The CDR3 DNA is TGTGCCAGCAGCTTGGGAGGGCAGGGGCGCTCAGATACGCAGTATTTT. Translated, it gives CASSLGGQGRSDTQYF.

This chain links TRBV2 with TRBJ2-3; 7 bases map to TRBD2. J was trimmed by 0 bases and V by 7 bases; bases with no gene match: 4. CDR1 and CDR2 from the germline V gene are SNHLY and FYNNEI. The CDR3 length is 14 residues. CDR3 amino acids: CASMGGGSTDTQYF. For the CDR3, the DNA is TGTGCCAGCATGGGGGGAGGGAGCACAGATACGCAGTATTTT.

This chain joins TRBV28 and TRBJ2-5; D is perhaps TRBD1 or TRBD2 (5 bases each). The V end was cut by 4 bases, the J end by 5 bases, with 14 bases between. This CDR3 is built from 14 residues. Looked up from germline, CDR1 is MDHEN and CDR2 is SYDVKM. The CDR3 region has the DNA TGTGCCAGCAGTTCCCTCAGGGAGTTGGAGACCCAGTACTTC. As protein: CASSSLRELETQYF.

CDR3 sequence: CASSQDSGPYGYTF. As DNA, the CDR3 is TGCGCCAGCAGCCAAGATTCTGGGCCGTATGGCTACACCTTC. The rearrangement links TRBV4-1 to TRBJ1-2; D not certain. This CDR3 has 14 residues. Germline V CDR1 and CDR2: MGHRA, YSYEKL. Trimming left V 0 bases short and J 5 bases short, with 10 bases between.

As regards this clone: The sample contains more than one DNA sequence encoding this CDR3. CDR3 loop: CASSLSGGNEQYF. The DNA for the CDR3 is TGTGCCAGCAGTTTGTCCGGAGGGAACGAGCAGTACTTC. V and J are TRBV28 and TRBJ2-7, with D perhaps TRBD2 (6 bases). CDR3 length: 13 amino acids. The germline V gene has CDR1 MDHEN and CDR2 SYDVKM. V was trimmed by 3 bases and J by 5 bases, leaving 11 bases between them.

A word on this clone: This sample also contains other DNA sequences that code for the same CDR3. The gene calls are TRBV28 and TRBJ1-2; D gene ambiguous. The CDR3 extends over 12 amino acids. Germline CDR1 MDHEN, CDR2 SYDVKM. The V end lost 2 bases, the J end lost 3 bases, and 4 bases lay between the germline ends. In DNA, the CDR3 is TGTGCCAGCAGTTTAAATGACTATGGCTACACCTTC. This encodes CASSLNDYGYTF.

The chain carries TRBV7-6 and TRBJ1-1; D is perhaps TRBD1 (5 bases). The CDR3 is 15 residues long. With 5 bases removed from V and 0 bases from J, the gap between germline ends came to 13 bases. Germline CDR1 and CDR2: SGHVS and FNYEAQ. The CDR3 coding sequence is TGTGCCAGCAGCCCAGCCGCAGGGCTGAACACTGAAGCTTTCTTT. As protein: CASSPAAGLNTEAFF.

This rearrangement joins TRBV7-2 to TRBJ2-3; 13 bases align to TRBD2. The germline V gene has CDR1 SGHTA and CDR2 FQGNSA. The CDR3 is 14 amino acids. The trim removed 5 bases at V and 9 bases at J, leaving 5 bases unmatched. The CDR3 is CASSILGLAGTQYF. CDR3 DNA: TGTGCCAGCAGCATCCTGGGACTAGCGGGAACGCAGTATTTT.